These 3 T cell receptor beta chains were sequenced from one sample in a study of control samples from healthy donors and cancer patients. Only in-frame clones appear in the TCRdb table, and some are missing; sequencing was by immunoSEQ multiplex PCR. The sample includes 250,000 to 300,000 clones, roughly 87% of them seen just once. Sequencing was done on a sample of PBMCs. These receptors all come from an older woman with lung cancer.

This CDR3 reads CASSLVSGGAYNEQFF. CDR3 sequence (DNA): TGTGCCAGCAGCTTAGTGAGCGGGGGGGCCTACAATGAGCAGTTCTTC. This chain links TRBV7-8 with TRBJ2-1; 10 nucleotides agree with TRBD2. Germline V lookup: CDR1 SGHVS, CDR2 FQNEAQ. With 1 base clipped from V and 2 bases from J, the junction kept 2 bases outside the gene matches. This CDR3 comprises 16 residues.

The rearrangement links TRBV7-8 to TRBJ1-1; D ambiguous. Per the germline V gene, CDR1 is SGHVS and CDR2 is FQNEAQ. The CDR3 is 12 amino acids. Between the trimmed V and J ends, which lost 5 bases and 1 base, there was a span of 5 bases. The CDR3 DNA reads TGTGCCAGCAGCCTTCAGAACACTGAAGCTTTCTTT. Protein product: CASSLQNTEAFF.

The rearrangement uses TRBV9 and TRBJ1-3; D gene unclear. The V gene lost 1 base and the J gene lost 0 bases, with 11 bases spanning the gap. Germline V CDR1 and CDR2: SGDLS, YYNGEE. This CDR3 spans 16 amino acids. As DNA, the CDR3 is TGTGCCAGCAGCGTAACGGCGGGAAACTCTGGAAACACCATATATTTT. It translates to CASSVTAGNSGNTIYF.